The 29 T cell receptor beta chains in this list originate from one sample, sequenced in a study of T cell responses to AZD1222 COVID-19 vaccine. The repertoire was sequenced with immunoSEQ multiplex PCR; TCRdb's copy has only in-frame clones and lacks some. The data contain about 120,000 clones, more than 80% of them singletons. This sample comprised peripheral blood, obtained 28 days after the second dose of the MenACWY control vaccine. All receptors derive from an adult who received the MenACWY meningococcal vaccine as a control.

The chain couples TRBV7-3 to TRBJ2-7; perhaps TRBD2 as D (6 bases). Looked up from germline, CDR1 is SGHTA and CDR2 is FQGTGA. The CDR3 covers 15 residues. V lost 0 bases, J lost 4 bases, and 13 bases lay in between. The CDR3 spells CASSLTGDFSYEQYF. CDR3 nucleotide sequence: TGTGCCAGCAGCTTAACAGGGGACTTTTCTTACGAGCAGTACTTC.

J is TRBJ2-7 and V is TRBV30; weak D call: TRBD2 (6 bases). Germline V CDR1 and CDR2: GTSNPN, SVGIG (reference sequence). The CDR3 runs to 15 residues. V lost 0 bases and J lost 4, with 16 bases in between. The CDR3, as DNA: TGTGCCTGGAGTGTGGGAGGAGGCCTTAAGTACGAGCAGTACTTC. It codes for CAWSVGGGLKYEQYF.

V gene TRBV7-9 combines with J gene TRBJ2-7, with D possibly TRBD1 on 5 matching bases. The CDR3 runs to 13 residues. In germline, CDR1 is SEHNR, CDR2 FQNEAQ (reference sequence). The ends were cut back, 2 bases at V and 4 bases at J, with 9 bases in the middle. CDR3 in DNA: TGTGCCAGCAGCTTATCGGCAGGGTACGAGCAGTACTTC. Translation gives CASSLSAGYEQYF.

This clone appeared a single time. This rearrangement joins TRBV19 to TRBJ1-1, with TRBD1 matching 7 bases. This CDR3 comprises 15 residues. Germline assignment: CDR1 LNHDA and CDR2 SQIVND (reference sequence). Losses at the gene ends were 6 bases for V and 0 bases for J; bases not matched to a gene: 7. CDR3 in amino acids: CASRGGQTLNTEAFF. DNA of the CDR3: TGTGCCAGTAGGGGGGGACAGACTCTGAACACTGAAGCTTTCTTT.

J is TRBJ2-5 and V is TRBV27, with 10 bases identical to TRBD2. This CDR3 is 15 amino acids long. The junction had 1 base not matched to a gene; V was cut back by 2 bases and J by 1 base. Germline CDR1 and CDR2: MNHEY and SMNVEV (reference sequence). The CDR3 spells CASSLTSGIQETQYF. The DNA of the CDR3 is TGTGCCAGCAGTTTAACTAGCGGGATCCAAGAGACCCAGTACTTC.

The J gene is TRBJ1-4, the V gene TRBV27; 9 positions match TRBD1. The trim removed 4 bases at V and 8 bases at J, leaving 5 bases unmatched. Germline assignment: CDR1 MNHEY and CDR2 SMNVEV (reference sequence). The CDR3 sequence is 14 residues long. The DNA for the CDR3 is TGTGCCAGCAGTTGGACAGGGGTGCGGGAAAAACTGTTTTTT. Its translation: CASSWTGVREKLFF.

The chain has TRBV3-1 (or the pseudogene TRBV3-2) and TRBJ1-3, with 8 bases lining up with TRBD1. The germline V gene has CDR1 LGHDT and CDR2 YNNKEL (reference sequence). J was trimmed by 0 bases and V by 0 bases; bases with no gene match: 7. The CDR3 runs 18 residues. CDR3 residues: CASSQEAGRGLSGNTIYF. CDR3 sequence (DNA): TGTGCCAGCAGCCAAGAAGCGGGCAGGGGGCTCTCTGGAAACACCATATATTTT.

The chain is built from TRBV5-6 and TRBJ2-7, with 7 nucleotides matching TRBD1. Germline values: CDR1 SGHDT, CDR2 YYEEEE. Unmatched junction bases numbered 3, after V lost 4 bases and J lost 2 bases. The CDR3 sequence is 13 residues long. The CDR3 DNA sequence: TGTGCCAGCAGCATAGACAGGGCCTACGAGCAGTACGTC. Its protein is CASSIDRAYEQYV.

This clone was seen only a few times. The rearrangement uses TRBV7-8 and TRBJ2-5; TRBD1 aligns across 8 bases. Germline lookup yields CDR1 SGHVS and CDR2 FQNEAQ. This CDR3 region has 15 residues. J lost 4 bases, V lost 5 bases, and 9 bases had no gene match. The CDR3 loop is CASSQGARGRETQYF. The CDR3 DNA reads as TGTGCCAGCAGCCAGGGGGCCAGGGGGCGAGAGACCCAGTACTTC.

This clone was recorded a few times. The J gene is TRBJ1-6, the V gene TRBV3-1 (or the pseudogene TRBV3-2); TRBD1 might be the D (6 bases). The CDR3 runs 15 residues. Trimming stripped 0 bases from V and 6 bases from J, with 9 bases between. The germline V gene has CDR1 LGHDT and CDR2 YNNKEL (reference sequence). The CDR3: CASSQERTANSPLHF. The CDR3 DNA reads as TGTGCCAGCAGCCAAGAACGGACAGCTAATTCACCCCTCCACTTT.

The genes are TRBV29-1 and TRBJ1-1; D possibly corresponds to TRBD1 (6 bases). Trimming pared 7 bases from V and 1 base from J, leaving 13 bases between. The CDR3 extends over 13 amino acids. The germline V gene has CDR1 SQVTM and CDR2 ANQGSEA. CDR3 residues: CSARTGSNTEAFF. In DNA form, the CDR3 reads TGCAGCGCGAGAACAGGGTCGAACACTGAAGCTTTCTTT. Full variable domain (rest looked up from reference TRBV29-1 and TRBJ1-1): SAVISQKPSRDICQRGTSLTIQCQVDSQVTMMFWYRQQPGQSLTLIATANQGSEATYESGFVIDKFPISRPNLTFSTLTVSNMSPEDSSIYLCSARTGSNTEAFFGQGTRLTVV.

This chain joins TRBV10-2 and TRBJ1-2, with D possibly TRBD1 on 6 matching bases. CDR1 is WSHSY and CDR2 is SAAADI in the germline V gene. The CDR3 sequence is 11 residues long. V lost 7 bases, J lost 6 bases, and 9 bases lay in between. Here the CDR3 reads CASNDRHGYTF. In DNA form, the CDR3 reads TGCGCCAGCAACGACAGGCATGGCTACACCTTC.

CDR3 nucleotides: TGCGCCAGCAGCTTGCCGGGAGGGGACACAGATACGCAGTATTTT. Its translation is CASSLPGGDTDTQYF. The chain recombines TRBV5-1 with TRBJ2-3, with TRBD2 matching over 8 bases. Germline assignment: CDR1 SGHRS and CDR2 YFSETQ. Trimming removed 1 base from V and 2 bases from J; junction bases left unmatched: 3. The CDR3 sequence is 15 residues long.

The chain uses TRBV6-5 and TRBJ1-2; D gene unclear. In germline, CDR1 is MNHEY, CDR2 SVGAGI. The ends were cut back, 4 bases at V and 3 bases at J, with 6 bases in the middle. The CDR3 has 12 amino acids. The CDR3 sequence: CASSFLDYGYTF. In DNA form, the CDR3 reads TGTGCCAGCAGTTTCCTTGACTATGGCTACACCTTC.

This clone appeared once. The chain combines TRBV2 with TRBJ2-5; TRBD2 aligns across 13 bases. J lost 6 bases, V lost 6 bases, and 7 bases had no gene match. The CDR3 extends over 15 amino acids. The germline gives CDR1 SNHLY, CDR2 FYNNEI. This CDR3 is CASSQTSGGRKTQYF. The DNA for the CDR3 is TGTGCCAGCAGCCAGACTAGCGGGGGGCGGAAGACCCAGTACTTC.

The genes are TRBV5-1 and TRBJ1-5, with a possible D match to TRBD1 (6 bases). This CDR3 comprises 13 residues. Germline V gene data show CDR1 as SGHRS and CDR2 as YFSETQ. Deletions cut 2 bases from V and 6 bases from J, with 9 bases between. CDR3 nucleotides: TGCGCCAGCAGCTTACAGGGAGGTCAGCCCCAGCATTTT. It is translated as CASSLQGGQPQHF.

V and J are TRBV7-9 and TRBJ2-5; 10 bases map to TRBD1. Germline assignment: CDR1 SEHNR and CDR2 FQNEAQ (reference sequence). Trimming cost V 1 base and J 2 bases; bases outside gene matches: 4. The CDR3 extends over 16 amino acids. As DNA, the CDR3 is TGTGCCAGCAGCTTAGGAGACAGGGGGCCACAAGAGACCCAGTACTTC. Its translation: CASSLGDRGPQETQYF.

The V call is TRBV7-2, the J call TRBJ1-3; tentative D call: TRBD1 (5 bases). Per the germline V gene, CDR1 is SGHTA and CDR2 is FQGNSA. The CDR3 is 15 amino acids. The germline V and J ends were trimmed by 0 bases and 4 bases, with 10 bases remaining between them. CDR3: CASSLAGVGGNTIYF. The CDR3 bases are TGTGCCAGCAGCTTAGCAGGGGTGGGCGGAAACACCATATATTTT.

The chain joins TRBV6-5 to TRBJ2-2, with no clear D. This CDR3 is built from 14 residues. V was cut by 0 bases and J by 4 bases, with 6 bases left in between. The V gene's germline CDR1 is MNHEY and CDR2 SVGAGI. The CDR3 region is CASSYSDGTGELFF. The CDR3 DNA reads as TGTGCCAGCAGTTACTCCGACGGCACCGGGGAGCTGTTTTTT.

The chain couples TRBV28 to TRBJ2-1; 13 bases fit TRBD2. V lost 5 bases, J lost 10 bases, and 17 bases stayed unmatched. Per the germline V gene, CDR1 is MDHEN and CDR2 is SYDVKM. There are 18 residues in the CDR3. CDR3 coding DNA: TGTGCCAGCAGTACGGGACTAGCGGGACTCCGAGCAGCGGGGGAGCAGTTCTTC. Amino acid sequence: CASSTGLAGLRAAGEQFF.

The genes are TRBV4-3 and TRBJ1-6; D is ambiguous. CDR3 length: 15 amino acids. Trimming shortened V by 0 bases and J by 6 bases, and 9 bases separated the two germline ends. The germline V gene has CDR1 LGHNA and CDR2 YSLEER. The chain's CDR3 is CASSQEDLSNSPLHF. DNA of the CDR3: TGCGCCAGCAGCCAAGAGGACCTTTCTAATTCACCCCTCCACTTT.

The chain carries TRBV7-9 and TRBJ2-7, with 8 bases fitting TRBD1. Per germline, CDR1 SEHNR and CDR2 FQNEAQ (reference sequence). With V trimmed by 2 bases and J by 4 bases, 4 bases remained unmatched. This CDR3 contains 14 residues. The CDR3 spells CASSLSGGEYEQYF. The CDR3 DNA reads TGTGCCAGCAGCTTATCAGGGGGCGAATACGAGCAGTACTTC.

The chain recombines TRBV7-2 with TRBJ1-5; D is unclear. CDR1 is SGHTA and CDR2 is FQGNSA in the germline V gene. This CDR3 is built from 13 residues. Trimming removed 3 bases at V and 5 bases at J, with 8 bases between. The DNA for the CDR3 is TGTGCCAGCAGCTTTAGATTTGATCAGCCCCAGCATTTT. This gives the protein CASSFRFDQPQHF.

This sequence joins TRBV14 and TRBJ2-1; 14 nucleotides match TRBD2. The CDR3 has 14 residues. V shed 2 bases, J shed 15 bases, and the junction held 6 bases outside the gene matches. Germline CDR1 SGHDN, CDR2 FVKESK. The CDR3 sequence: CASSQTGTSGSGFF. The CDR3 nucleotides are TGTGCCAGCAGCCAAACCGGGACTAGCGGGAGTGGGTTCTTC.

The rearrangement joins TRBV14 to TRBJ2-3; 7 bases map to TRBD2. Looked up from germline, CDR1 is SGHDN and CDR2 is FVKESK. J gave up 4 bases and V 1 base, and 14 bases lay outside the gene matches. CDR3 length: 18 residues. CDR3 bases: TGTGCCAGCAGCCAAGGCTACAGGTCCCCTAGCGGACCAGATACGCAGTATTTT. Protein sequence: CASSQGYRSPSGPDTQYF.

V usage is TRBV11-2 and J usage is TRBJ1-3; D is possibly TRBD1 (5 bases). Per germline, CDR1 SGHAT and CDR2 FQNNGV. Deletions cut 5 bases from V and 4 bases from J, with 15 bases between. The CDR3 is 15 amino acids. CDR3 in amino acids: CASSRSDNSGNTIYF. The CDR3 DNA follows: TGTGCCAGCAGCCGATCGGACAACTCAGGAAACACCATATATTTT. Full variable domain (missing parts from reference TRBV11-2 and TRBJ1-3): EAGVAQSPRYKIIEKRQSVAFWCNPISGHATLYWYQQILGQGPKLLIQFQNNGVVDDSQLPKDRFSAERLKGVDSTLKIQPAKLEDSAVYLCASSRSDNSGNTIYFGEGSWLTVV.

The J gene is TRBJ1-2, the V gene TRBV6-5; 7 positions agree with TRBD1. The trim removed 2 bases at V and 4 bases at J, leaving 1 base unmatched. CDR1 is MNHEY, CDR2 SVGAGI, per germline. The CDR3 is 13 amino acids. CDR3 residues: CASSYRDSYGYTF. The CDR3 DNA is TGTGCCAGCAGTTACCGGGACAGCTATGGCTACACCTTC.

This sequence joins TRBV28 and TRBJ2-7, with D perhaps matching TRBD2 (6 bases). This CDR3 region has 12 residues. Trimming removed 7 bases from V and 3 bases from J, with 10 bases in between. Germline assignment: CDR1 MDHEN and CDR2 SYDVKM. Here the CDR3 reads CASMAGYYEQYF. CDR3 in DNA: TGTGCCAGCATGGCGGGATACTACGAGCAGTACTTC.

This clone was recorded only once. The CDR3 coding sequence is TGTGCCAGCAGTTACTCACTCGCGGGGGGGGGTGAGCAGTTCTTC. Protein: CASSYSLAGGGEQFF. The chain couples TRBV6-2 or TRBV6-3 to TRBJ2-1, with TRBD2 matching over 9 bases. The length of the CDR3 is 15 residues. V was pared by 0 bases and J by 9 bases, with 6 bases of the junction left unmatched. CDR1 and CDR2 (germline): MNHEY, SVGEGT.